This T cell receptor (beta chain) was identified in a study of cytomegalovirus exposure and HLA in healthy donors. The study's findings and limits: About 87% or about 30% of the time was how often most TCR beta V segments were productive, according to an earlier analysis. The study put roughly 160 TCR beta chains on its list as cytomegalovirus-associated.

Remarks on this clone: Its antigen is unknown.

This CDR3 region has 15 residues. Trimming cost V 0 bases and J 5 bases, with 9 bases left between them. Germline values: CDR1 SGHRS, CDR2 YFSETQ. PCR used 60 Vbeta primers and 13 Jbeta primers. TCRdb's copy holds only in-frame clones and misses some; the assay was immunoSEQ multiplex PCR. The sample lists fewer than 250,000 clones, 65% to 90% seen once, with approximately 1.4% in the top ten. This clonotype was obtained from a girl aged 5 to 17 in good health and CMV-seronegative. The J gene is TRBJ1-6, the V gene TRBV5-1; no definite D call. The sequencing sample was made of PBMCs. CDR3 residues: CASSLARNNNSPLHF. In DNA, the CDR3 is TGCGCCAGCAGCTTGGCGCGGAACAATAATTCACCCCTCCACTTT.